This T cell receptor beta chain was documented in a study of T cells in Graves' hyperthyroidism and ophthalmopathy. Points from the study as a whole: Blood held most thyroid clonotypes expanded above 0.001 frequency. Ophthalmopathy got predicted by the model a median about 6.7 months before its onset.

This CDR3 is 16 amino acids long. Trimming removed 5 bases at V and 0 bases at J, with 13 bases between. Per germline, CDR1 SGHVS and CDR2 FQNEAQ. An absence of ophthalmopathy progression within 18 months meant stable Graves' hyperthyroidism. Clinicians diagnosed patients from clinical symptoms, serum thyroxine and TRAb, thyroid ultrasound and orbital computed tomography. Only one count was recorded for this clonotype. The antigen is unknown. A single base separates this from a much larger clone, so it may be a read error. The CDR3 regions of TCR beta were amplified from RNA transcripts. The HTBI primer set was used in a first-round RT-PCR of the TCR CDR3. TCRdb re-analysed the multiplex PCR reads in MiXCR, keeping a single row per CDR3 protein. The data hold roughly 580,000 distinct CDR3 sequences, with about 43% observed a single time.

Sequencing was done on a sample of peripheral blood or thyroid tissue (not recorded which). The chain is built from TRBV7-8 and TRBJ2-2; maybe TRBD1 (5 bases). The source is a woman between 18 and 30 years old with Graves' hyperthyroidism. The CDR3 coding sequence is TGTGCCAGCAGCCCCCCCAGCAGGGCGAACACCGGGGAGCTGTTTTTT. As protein: CASSPPSRANTGELFF. The whole variable domain, filled in from reference TRBV7-8 and TRBJ2-2, reads GAGVSQSPRYKVAKRGQDVALRCDPISGHVSLFWYQQALGQGPEFLTYFQNEAQLDKSGLPSDRFFAERPEGSVSTLKIQRTQQEDSAVYLCASSPPSRANTGELFFGEGSRLTVL.